The rows below give T cell receptor beta chains drawn from one sample of a study of a mutant IDH1 vaccine in newly diagnosed glioma. Produced via immunoSEQ multiplex PCR; TCRdb's table is partial and in-frame only. Among some 100,000 clones listed, roughly 80% were seen once. The sequencing here drew on PBMCs, taken from a glioma patient treated with radiotherapy, temozolomide or both. All receptors come from a woman in her forties or fifties with glioma. Both conserved end residues are part of each CDR3. Each record gives: J gene, clone size, V gene, D gene, CDR3 DNA, CDR3 protein. The D gene is left open where the match is weak. Expanded clones are given a class, and other clones once, few, many or no size at all.

TRBJ1-3,-,TRBV7-9,-,TGTGCCAGCAGCCTCGTTTTGTATTTGGGGACTGGAAACACCATATATTTT,CASSLVLYLGTGNTIYF
TRBJ2-6,-,TRBV19,-,TGTGCCAGTAGTATAGAGCGACAGGCTGGGGCCAACGTCCTGACTTTC,CASSIERQAGANVLTF
TRBJ1-5,-,TRBV18,-,TGTGCCAGCTCACGCGCGGGAGGATACGGGCAGCCCCAGCATTTT,CASSRAGGYGQPQHF
TRBJ2-7,-,TRBV6-5,-,TGTGCCAGCAGCGGACACCCTACCTACGAGCAGTACTTC,CASSGHPTYEQYF
TRBJ1-3,-,TRBV4-3,-,TGCGCCAGCAGCCAAGACCCATCTGACAAGGTAGATTTT,CASSQDPSDKVDF
TRBJ1-6,-,TRBV9,TRBD1,TGTGCCAGCAGCTCCAAGACAGGGGAATCACCCCTCCACTTT,CASSSKTGESPLHF
TRBJ2-7,-,TRBV5-1,-,TGCGCCAGCAGCTTGATTGGATCCAGGGCCGCCTACGAGCAGTACTTC,CASSLIGSRAAYEQYF
TRBJ2-7,-,TRBV5-1,-,TGCGCCAGCAGCCCGGGGAGTGGTTACGAGCAGTACTTC,CASSPGSGYEQYF
TRBJ2-7,-,TRBV5-1,TRBD2,TGCGCCAGCAGCTCAACGGGGGGATCATACGAGCAGTACTTC,CASSSTGGSYEQYF
TRBJ2-5,-,TRBV5-6,-,TGTGCCAGCAGCCCCGCCGGCCCCGGGGGCCAGTACTTC,CASSPAGPGGQYF
TRBJ2-7,few,TRBV18,TRBD1,TGTGCCAGCTCACCCACAGGGGGGAACTACGAGCAGTACTTC,CASSPTGGNYEQYF
TRBJ1-1,-,TRBV18,-,TGTGCCAGCTCATCACAAACGACAGTGAACACTGAAGCTTTCTTT,CASSSQTTVNTEAFF
TRBJ1-1,-,TRBV13,TRBD1,TGTGCCAGCACCCGGGACAGGGCGAACACTGAAGCTTTCTTT,CASTRDRANTEAFF
TRBJ1-1,-,TRBV7-2,-,TGTGCCAGCAGGACCCTGGTCGGGACTGAAGCTTTCTTT,CASRTLVGTEAFF
TRBJ2-3,-,TRBV9,-,TGTGCCAGCACAAAACGGCTGCAGGCAGATACGCAGTATTTT,CASTKRLQADTQYF
TRBJ1-2,-,TRBV4-1,TRBD1,TGCGCCAGCTCTGACAGGGGCAACTATGGCTACACCTTC,CASSDRGNYGYTF
TRBJ1-5,-,TRBV7-2,-,TGTGCCAGCAGCCCTTTTGTTGGGGGCAATCAGCCCCAGCATTTT,CASSPFVGGNQPQHF
TRBJ1-6,-,TRBV5-6,-,TGTGCCAGCAGCTCAAGATGGCAGCTTAATTCACCCCTCCACTTT,CASSSRWQLNSPLHF
TRBJ1-6,-,TRBV11-3,-,TGTGCCGCAAGGGGTCCTGGTAATTCACCCCTCCACTTT,CAARGPGNSPLHF
TRBJ2-6,-,TRBV19,-,TGTGCCAGTAGTATTTTTGGGCTTTCTGGGGCCAACGTCCTGACTTTC,CASSIFGLSGANVLTF
TRBJ1-4,-,TRBV5-6,-,TGTGCCAGCAGCACGGGCACGGGGGAAAAACTGTTTTTT,CASSTGTGEKLFF
TRBJ2-7,once,TRBV7-2,TRBD2,TGTGCCAGCAGCCTGACCCTGACTAGCGGGGGGGCCGGGCAGTACTTC,CASSLTLTSGGAGQYF
TRBJ2-1,-,TRBV15,-,TGTGCCACCAGCAGAGACCCGGTAAGGGTGAACAATGAGCAGTTCTTC,CATSRDPVRVNNEQFF
TRBJ2-4,-,TRBV6-6,-,TGTGCCAGCAGTTACCCCCTAGCCAAAAACATTCAGTACTTC,CASSYPLAKNIQYF
TRBJ1-2,-,TRBV7-2,-,TGTGCCAGCAGCTTAGGGGGAAACTTTGGCTACACCTTC,CASSLGGNFGYTF
TRBJ1-5,-,TRBV11-1,-,TGTGCCAGCAGCTTAGACGCCGGCAATCAGCCCCAGCATTTT,CASSLDAGNQPQHF
TRBJ2-3,-,TRBV7-3,TRBD1,TGTGCCAGCAGCCCGCGACAGGGGAAAACAGATACGCAGTATTTT,CASSPRQGKTDTQYF